The present T cell receptor beta chain was sequenced within a study of blood T cell repertoires in COVID-19. Authors' data handling: Researchers report that nucleated cell counts were estimated from reference gene primer amplification. Assay: immunoSEQ multiplex PCR; the TCRdb copy retains only in-frame clones and omits some. Clonal size and the V and J genes are those of that table, whereas D and trimming came from the DNA. The sample has 250,000 to 300,000 clones, 85% to 90% seen once. Assignments of participants to cohorts depended upon their own reported clinical history. Germline V CDR1 and CDR2: MNHEY, SVGAGI. This CDR3 contains 14 residues. J was trimmed by 4 bases and V by 7 bases; bases with no gene match: 6.

The sequence was collected from a man aged 18 to 29 who had recovered from COVID-19. The chain joins TRBV6-5 to TRBJ1-2; 10 bases fit TRBD1. What was sequenced was PBMCs or T cells enriched from blood (not recorded which). The CDR3 DNA reads as TGTGCCAGCATTTCGACAGGGGGCGTCTATGGCTACACCTTC. Protein product: CASISTGGVYGYTF.